Included here is one T cell receptor beta chain sequence, with context. Data came from immunoSEQ multiplex PCR; TCRdb stores just in-frame clones and leaves some out. Of 100,000 to 150,000 clones in the sample, nearly 95% were seen once. This record belongs to a study of T cell responses to AZD1222 COVID-19 vaccine. Sequenced material: peripheral blood, taken on day 0 of AZD1222 vaccination. This clonotype originated in an adult in good health.

CDR3 bases: TGTGCCAGCAGCTTAACGGGGCCGGGGGACGAGCAGTACTTC. Its translation: CASSLTGPGDEQYF. The genes are TRBV7-3 and TRBJ2-7; D perhaps matches TRBD2 (6 bases). Per the germline V gene, CDR1 is SGHTA and CDR2 is FQGTGA. The CDR3 runs 14 residues. Trimming stripped 0 bases from V and 5 bases from J, with 11 bases between.